A single sample gave rise to the 25 T cell receptor beta chains below, sequenced in a study of T cell repertoires in cytomegalovirus infection. For these TCRs, the target antigens are not known. One entry per CDR3 protein results from TCRdb running MiXCR on the reads. The data hold approximately 280,000 distinct CDR3 sequences, with around 20% observed a single time. This specimen consisted of cultured PBMCs, obtained from culture after CMV antigen stimulation. These receptors were taken from a human donor in good health (CMV status not recorded). Some clones in this sample may be carry-over from other donors' samples.

CDR3 sequence: CATSDSVGGETQYF. The CDR3 DNA reads TGTGCCACCAGTGATTCCGTGGGAGGGGAGACCCAGTACTTC. The V gene is TRBV24-1, the J gene TRBJ2-5; the match to TRBD2 covers 7 bases. Germline CDR1 reads KGHDR; CDR2 reads SFDVKD. V was pared by 2 bases and J by 5 bases, with 4 bases of the junction left unmatched. The CDR3 contains 14 residues.

The chain combines TRBV6-5 with TRBJ1-1; 8 nucleotides line up with TRBD1. There are 13 residues in the CDR3. Germline V gene data show CDR1 as MNHEY and CDR2 as SVGAGI. V lost 6 bases to trimming and J lost 7 bases; unmatched junction nucleotides: 7. DNA for the CDR3: TGTGCCAGCAGCCGAATAGGACAGGGTGAAGCTTTCTTT. This translates into CASSRIGQGEAFF.

This clonotype was recorded a few times. The J gene is TRBJ1-6, the V gene TRBV5-4, with TRBD1 matching 7 bases. The CDR3 contains 14 residues. Losses at the gene ends were 3 bases for V and 7 bases for J; bases not matched to a gene: 4. Germline values: CDR1 SGHNT, CDR2 YYREEE (reference sequence). For the CDR3, the DNA is TGTGCCAGCAGCTACCAGGGGGAAAATTCACCCCTCCACTTT. It codes for CASSYQGENSPLHF.

Many counts were recorded for this clonotype. The chain has TRBV6-5 and TRBJ2-1; 12 nucleotides match TRBD2. V gave up 5 bases and J gave up 10 bases; unmatched junction bases: 15. Germline V lookup: CDR1 MNHEY, CDR2 SVGAGI. The CDR3 loop spans 17 amino acids. CDR3 coding DNA: TGTGCCAGCAGTAGGGATGCGTGGACTAGCGGGATCGGGGAGCAGTTCTTC. It codes for CASSRDAWTSGIGEQFF.

This clonotype occurred many times. This sequence joins TRBV7-2 and TRBJ2-4, with 9 bases identical to TRBD2. CDR1 and CDR2 (germline): SGHTA, FQGNSA. J was trimmed by 0 bases and V by 4 bases; bases with no gene match: 7. The CDR3 length is 17 residues. CDR3 bases: TGTGCCAGCAGCTCTCCTAGCGGGAACATAGCCAAAAACATTCAGTACTTC. Amino acids: CASSSPSGNIAKNIQYF.

As concerns this clonotype: This could be a read error, since a much larger clone is one nucleotide away. The gene calls are TRBV2 and TRBJ1-1; TRBD1 is a possible D gene (5 bases). Looked up from germline, CDR1 is SNHLY and CDR2 is FYNNEI. Trimming took 6 bases from V and 1 from J, leaving 9 bases between them. This CDR3 has 13 residues. CDR3 sequence (DNA): TGTGCCAGCAGGGGGACGGGGAACACTGAAGCTTTCTTT. This gives the protein CASRGTGNTEAFF.

This clonotype was counted at least ten times. The J gene is TRBJ2-2, the V gene TRBV14; no reliable D call. The CDR3 contains 14 residues. The V end lost 4 bases, the J end lost 0 bases, and 6 bases lay between the germline ends. Per the germline V gene, CDR1 is SGHDN and CDR2 is FVKESK. This CDR3 is CASSPRPNTGELFF. CDR3 in DNA: TGTGCCAGCAGCCCGCGGCCGAACACCGGGGAGCTGTTTTTT.

For the CDR3, the DNA is TGTGCCAGCTCACCGAGCCGGGACAGGGTTTCGAGCGAGCAGTACTTC. Amino acid sequence: CASSPSRDRVSSEQYF. This rearrangement joins TRBV18 to TRBJ2-7, with TRBD1 identical over 9 bases. Germline trimming cut 3 bases from V and 6 bases from J; bases unmatched to any gene: 12. This CDR3 is 16 amino acids long. The V gene's germline CDR1 is KGHSH and CDR2 LQKENI.

This clonotype occurred a few times. The J gene is TRBJ2-1, the V gene TRBV12-3 or TRBV12-4, with D perhaps TRBD1 (6 bases). V was shortened by 6 bases and J by 6 bases, with 12 bases between the two germline ends. The CDR3 consists of 13 residues. Here the CDR3 reads CASRGADANEQFF. CDR3 bases: TGTGCCAGCAGGGGGGCGGACGCCAATGAGCAGTTCTTC.

This clonotype was detected only a few times. The rearrangement uses TRBV28 and TRBJ2-2; TRBD1 agrees at 7 bases. After removal of 7 bases from V and 6 bases from J, the junction contained 11 bases not matched to a gene. CDR3 length: 15 amino acids. Germline assignment: CDR1 MDHEN and CDR2 SYDVKM. The CDR3 loop reads CASTPDRELAGELFF. The CDR3 DNA follows: TGTGCCAGCACCCCCGACAGGGAATTGGCCGGGGAGCTGTTTTTT.

This clonotype showed up just a few times. The rearrangement uses TRBV2 and TRBJ2-1; D could derive from TRBD1 or TRBD2 (5 bases each). V was cut by 6 bases and J by 8 bases, with 17 bases left in between. Germline CDR1 is SNHLY and CDR2 is FYNNEI. The CDR3 contains 14 residues. CDR3 DNA: TGTGCCAGCAGGCCCGGGACCCCCCCGGATGAGCAGTTCTTC. As protein: CASRPGTPPDEQFF.

This clonotype has more than one count but fewer than ten. The chain combines TRBV24-1 with TRBJ2-5; the D gene is possibly TRBD2 (5 bases). From germline, CDR1 is KGHDR and CDR2 SFDVKD. The length of the CDR3 is 15 residues. Deletions cut 3 bases from V and 4 bases from J, with 14 bases between. The CDR3 here is CATSDLGAGGETQYF. In DNA, the CDR3 is TGTGCCACCAGTGATCTAGGCGCTGGAGGAGAGACCCAGTACTTC.

This clonotype was picked up many times. CDR3 amino acids: CASSSGQGSGANEQFF. The CDR3, as DNA: TGTGCCAGCAGCTCCGGACAGGGTTCGGGGGCCAATGAGCAGTTCTTC. J is TRBJ2-1 and V is TRBV7-2, with TRBD1 matching over 8 bases. This CDR3 is 16 amino acids long. Germline trimming cut 4 bases from V and 6 bases from J; bases unmatched to any gene: 11. CDR1 and CDR2 (germline): SGHTA, FQGNSA.

This clonotype appeared a few times. The rearrangement links TRBV29-1 to TRBJ2-5; a weak D match, TRBD2 (5 bases). The CDR3 contains 10 residues. Germline loops: CDR1 SQVTM, CDR2 ANQGSEA. The ends were cut back, 4 bases at V and 5 bases at J, with 5 bases in the middle. The DNA for the CDR3 is TGCAGCGTTGGAGGGGAGACCCAGTACTTC. It is translated as CSVGGETQYF.

The table lists this clonotype with many counts. The V call is TRBV11-2, the J call TRBJ2-1; TRBD2 matches 12 bases. Losses at the gene ends were 1 base for V and 8 bases for J; bases not matched to a gene: 9. In germline, CDR1 is SGHAT, CDR2 FQNNGV. CDR3 size: 17 residues. CDR3 nucleotide sequence: TGTGCCAGCAGCTTAGGTGTAGCTAGCGGGAGGGCCGATGAGCAGTTCTTC. It yields the protein CASSLGVASGRADEQFF.

The chain combines TRBV7-2 with TRBJ2-5; 16 bases agree with TRBD2. J gave up 5 bases and V 2 bases, and 11 bases lay outside the gene matches. This CDR3 has 19 amino acids. From germline, CDR1 is SGHTA and CDR2 FQGNSA. The CDR3 DNA reads as TGTGCCAGCAGCTTATTCGGGACTAGCGGGAGGGCCCACCGGGAGACCCAGTACTTC. It codes for CASSLFGTSGRAHRETQYF.

The chain links TRBV5-6 to TRBJ2-7, with D perhaps matching TRBD1 or TRBD2 (5 bases each). CDR1 and CDR2 (germline): SGHDT, YYEEEE. This CDR3 spans 13 amino acids. The V and J ends lost 4 bases and 6 bases respectively, with 14 bases between them. CDR3 loop: CASSLPLGVEQYV. As DNA, the CDR3 is TGTGCCAGCAGCCTTCCCCTGGGGGTCGAGCAGTACGTC.

CDR3 region: CSAIDRRSYGYTF. As DNA, the CDR3 is TGCAGTGCGATCGACAGGCGCAGCTATGGCTACACCTTC. The rearrangement joins TRBV20-1 to TRBJ1-2, with TRBD1 as a possible D gene (6 bases). The V gene lost 6 bases and the J gene lost 4 bases, with 15 bases spanning the gap. CDR1 and CDR2 (germline): DFQATT, SNEGSKA (reference sequence). CDR3 length: 13 residues.

V and J are TRBV3-1 and TRBJ2-3; TRBD2 aligns across 10 bases. CDR1 is LGHDT and CDR2 is YNNKEL in the germline V gene (reference sequence). The CDR3 is 16 amino acids. With V trimmed by 4 bases and J by 4 bases, 8 bases remained unmatched. This CDR3 is CASSLTASGSPDTQYF. The DNA of the CDR3 is TGTGCCAGCAGCCTAACGGCTAGCGGGAGTCCAGATACGCAGTATTTT.

This clonotype was picked up a small number of times. The chain joins TRBV12-3 or TRBV12-4 to TRBJ2-5; 8 positions agree with TRBD1. CDR3 length equals 14 residues. V shed 7 bases and J 3 bases; nucleotides not matched to a gene: 7. The CDR3 protein is CASTPPGGKETQYF. CDR3 DNA: TGTGCCAGCACCCCACCAGGGGGCAAAGAGACCCAGTACTTC.

V usage is TRBV9 and J usage is TRBJ1-2; 8 bases are shared with TRBD1. Germline CDR1 and CDR2: SGDLS and YYNGEE. J gave up 4 bases and V 1 base, and 6 bases lay outside the gene matches. The CDR3 totals 15 residues. The CDR3 loop is CASSVTRGQGYGYTF. CDR3 nucleotides: TGTGCCAGCAGCGTAACCAGGGGGCAAGGCTATGGCTACACCTTC.

This clonotype was found a few times. The V and J genes are TRBV4-1 and TRBJ2-1; 8 nucleotides align to TRBD2. The CDR3 is 16 residues long. Unmatched junction bases numbered 12, after V lost 6 bases and J lost 5 bases. Germline CDR1 is MGHRA and CDR2 is YSYEKL. CDR3 sequence: CASSMREAPVDNEQFF. In nucleotides, the CDR3 is TGCGCCAGCAGTATGCGGGAGGCCCCCGTTGACAATGAGCAGTTCTTC.

This clonotype showed up just a few times. The genes are TRBV29-1 and TRBJ2-2, with D possibly matching TRBD1 (6 bases). The CDR3 is 12 amino acids. The V end was cut by 5 bases, the J end by 7 bases, with 11 bases between. From germline, CDR1 is SQVTM and CDR2 ANQGSEA. CDR3 nucleotides: TGCAGCGTTCTCAGGGGAAACGGGGAGCTGTTTTTT. It encodes CSVLRGNGELFF.

The genes are TRBV4-3 and TRBJ2-1; 7 nucleotides match TRBD2. With 0 bases clipped from V and 7 bases from J, the junction kept 15 bases outside the gene matches. The CDR3 runs 18 residues. Germline CDR1 is LGHNA and CDR2 is YSLEER. The CDR3 is CASSQDSAGVSHVNEQFF. CDR3 in DNA: TGCGCCAGCAGCCAAGACTCTGCGGGAGTCAGCCATGTTAATGAGCAGTTCTTC.

The chain employs TRBV19 and TRBJ1-2; D not resolved. Germline V gives CDR1 LNHDA, CDR2 SQIVND (reference sequence). V gave up 1 base and J gave up 7 bases, with 10 bases separating them. The CDR3 consists of 13 residues. CDR3 region: CASSIGQPRGYTF. The CDR3, as DNA: TGTGCCAGTAGTATAGGCCAGCCGCGTGGCTACACCTTC.